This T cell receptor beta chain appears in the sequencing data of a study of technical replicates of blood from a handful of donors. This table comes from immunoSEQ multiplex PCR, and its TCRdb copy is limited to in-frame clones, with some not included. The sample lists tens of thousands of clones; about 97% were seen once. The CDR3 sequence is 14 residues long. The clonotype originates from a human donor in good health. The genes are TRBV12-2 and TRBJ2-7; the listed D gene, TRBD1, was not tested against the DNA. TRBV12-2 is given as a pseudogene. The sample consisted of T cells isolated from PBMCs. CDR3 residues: CASRPRTVVYEQYF. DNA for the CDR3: TGTGCAAGTCGCCCTAGGACAGTTGTATACGAGCAGTACTTC.